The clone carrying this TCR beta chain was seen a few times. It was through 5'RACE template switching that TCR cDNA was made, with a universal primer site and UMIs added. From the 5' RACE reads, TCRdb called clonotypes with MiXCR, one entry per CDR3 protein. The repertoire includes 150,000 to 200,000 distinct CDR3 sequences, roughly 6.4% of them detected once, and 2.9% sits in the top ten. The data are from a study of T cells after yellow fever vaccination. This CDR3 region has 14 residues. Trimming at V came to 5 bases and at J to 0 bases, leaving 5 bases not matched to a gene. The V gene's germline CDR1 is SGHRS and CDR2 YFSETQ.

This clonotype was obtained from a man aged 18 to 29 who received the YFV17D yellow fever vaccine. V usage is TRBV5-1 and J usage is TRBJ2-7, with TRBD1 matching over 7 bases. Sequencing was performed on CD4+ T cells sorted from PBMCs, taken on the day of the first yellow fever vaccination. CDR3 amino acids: CASREGTASYEQYF. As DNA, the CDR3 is TGCGCCAGCAGGGAAGGGACAGCCTCCTACGAGCAGTACTTC.